This TCR beta chain was found in a study of shared clonotypes between healthy human individuals. About the study: There were three CD4 naive, three CD4 memory, two CD8 naive and one CD8 memory plates per donor.

Subsets obtained from CD4+ cells comprised CD45RA+ naive and CD45RA-negative memory cells. The run depth of the assay was deep. Each subset's genomic DNA was shared equally among a number of immunoSEQ plates. The method was immunoSEQ multiplex PCR; TCRdb's version includes in-frame clones alone and lacks a portion of them. The top ten clones hold about 0.39% of a sample with about 2.4 million clones, 93% of them seen once. V dropped 4 bases and J dropped 7; count of bases not matched to a gene: 14. The CDR3 covers 16 residues. Germline assignment: CDR1 MDHEN and CDR2 SYDVKM. This TCR derives from a man between 18 and 29 years old in good health. Some clones in this sample may be carry-over from other donors' samples. Sample: naive CD4+ T cells from PBMCs. Subset reported: CD45RA+ positively selected. V is TRBV28 and J is TRBJ1-2, with TRBD1 matching over 8 bases. Written as DNA, the CDR3 is TGTGCCAGCAGTTCTACGAACGACAGGGGCGAGGGTGGCTACACCTTC. Protein product: CASSSTNDRGEGGYTF.